This T cell receptor beta chain is from a study of cytomegalovirus exposure and HLA in healthy donors. CDR1 is MNHEY, CDR2 SVGAGI, per germline. Trimming cost V 10 bases and J 0 bases, with 10 bases left between them. This CDR3 comprises 13 residues. Primers for the PCR totalled 60 Vbeta and 13 Jbeta. The protocol was immunoSEQ multiplex PCR, while the TCRdb copy is restricted to in-frame clones and leaves out a portion. The table lists about 140,000 clones, about 74% of them singletons. Whole-study results and caveats: According to an earlier analysis, most TCR beta V segments yielded productive rearrangements about 87% or about 30% of the time. Later analysis associated a missense DCLRE1C variant with TCR beta V- and J-gene trimming. Analysis was performed later, and it showed HLA-associated TCR beta chains to be more clonally expanded than equally common others. Donor immune exposure was known only as CMV serostatus.

Concerning this clone itself: The antigen is not known.

The gene calls are TRBV6-5 and TRBJ2-1; D is unclear. Material for sequencing was PBMCs. The receptor was isolated from a male donor in good health and CMV-seronegative. The DNA of the CDR3 is TGTGCCACCAAACAAAGCTCCTACAATGAGCAGTTCTTC. This gives the protein CATKQSSYNEQFF.